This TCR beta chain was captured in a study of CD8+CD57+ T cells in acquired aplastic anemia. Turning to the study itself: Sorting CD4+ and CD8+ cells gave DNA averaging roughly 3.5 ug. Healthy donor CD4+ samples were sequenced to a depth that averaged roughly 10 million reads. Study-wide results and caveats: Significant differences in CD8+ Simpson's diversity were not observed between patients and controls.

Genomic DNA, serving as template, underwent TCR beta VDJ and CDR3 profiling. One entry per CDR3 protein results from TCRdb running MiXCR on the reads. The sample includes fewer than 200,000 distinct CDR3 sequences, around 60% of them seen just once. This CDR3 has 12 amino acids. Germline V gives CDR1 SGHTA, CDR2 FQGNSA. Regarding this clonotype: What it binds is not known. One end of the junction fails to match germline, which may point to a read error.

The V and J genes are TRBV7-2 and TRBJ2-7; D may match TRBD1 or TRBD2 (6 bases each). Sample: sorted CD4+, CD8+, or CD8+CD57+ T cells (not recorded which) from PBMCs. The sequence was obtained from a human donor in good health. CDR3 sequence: CACSLGGYEQYF. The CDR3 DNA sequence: TGCGCCTGCAGCTTGGGGGGCTATGAGCAGTACTTC.